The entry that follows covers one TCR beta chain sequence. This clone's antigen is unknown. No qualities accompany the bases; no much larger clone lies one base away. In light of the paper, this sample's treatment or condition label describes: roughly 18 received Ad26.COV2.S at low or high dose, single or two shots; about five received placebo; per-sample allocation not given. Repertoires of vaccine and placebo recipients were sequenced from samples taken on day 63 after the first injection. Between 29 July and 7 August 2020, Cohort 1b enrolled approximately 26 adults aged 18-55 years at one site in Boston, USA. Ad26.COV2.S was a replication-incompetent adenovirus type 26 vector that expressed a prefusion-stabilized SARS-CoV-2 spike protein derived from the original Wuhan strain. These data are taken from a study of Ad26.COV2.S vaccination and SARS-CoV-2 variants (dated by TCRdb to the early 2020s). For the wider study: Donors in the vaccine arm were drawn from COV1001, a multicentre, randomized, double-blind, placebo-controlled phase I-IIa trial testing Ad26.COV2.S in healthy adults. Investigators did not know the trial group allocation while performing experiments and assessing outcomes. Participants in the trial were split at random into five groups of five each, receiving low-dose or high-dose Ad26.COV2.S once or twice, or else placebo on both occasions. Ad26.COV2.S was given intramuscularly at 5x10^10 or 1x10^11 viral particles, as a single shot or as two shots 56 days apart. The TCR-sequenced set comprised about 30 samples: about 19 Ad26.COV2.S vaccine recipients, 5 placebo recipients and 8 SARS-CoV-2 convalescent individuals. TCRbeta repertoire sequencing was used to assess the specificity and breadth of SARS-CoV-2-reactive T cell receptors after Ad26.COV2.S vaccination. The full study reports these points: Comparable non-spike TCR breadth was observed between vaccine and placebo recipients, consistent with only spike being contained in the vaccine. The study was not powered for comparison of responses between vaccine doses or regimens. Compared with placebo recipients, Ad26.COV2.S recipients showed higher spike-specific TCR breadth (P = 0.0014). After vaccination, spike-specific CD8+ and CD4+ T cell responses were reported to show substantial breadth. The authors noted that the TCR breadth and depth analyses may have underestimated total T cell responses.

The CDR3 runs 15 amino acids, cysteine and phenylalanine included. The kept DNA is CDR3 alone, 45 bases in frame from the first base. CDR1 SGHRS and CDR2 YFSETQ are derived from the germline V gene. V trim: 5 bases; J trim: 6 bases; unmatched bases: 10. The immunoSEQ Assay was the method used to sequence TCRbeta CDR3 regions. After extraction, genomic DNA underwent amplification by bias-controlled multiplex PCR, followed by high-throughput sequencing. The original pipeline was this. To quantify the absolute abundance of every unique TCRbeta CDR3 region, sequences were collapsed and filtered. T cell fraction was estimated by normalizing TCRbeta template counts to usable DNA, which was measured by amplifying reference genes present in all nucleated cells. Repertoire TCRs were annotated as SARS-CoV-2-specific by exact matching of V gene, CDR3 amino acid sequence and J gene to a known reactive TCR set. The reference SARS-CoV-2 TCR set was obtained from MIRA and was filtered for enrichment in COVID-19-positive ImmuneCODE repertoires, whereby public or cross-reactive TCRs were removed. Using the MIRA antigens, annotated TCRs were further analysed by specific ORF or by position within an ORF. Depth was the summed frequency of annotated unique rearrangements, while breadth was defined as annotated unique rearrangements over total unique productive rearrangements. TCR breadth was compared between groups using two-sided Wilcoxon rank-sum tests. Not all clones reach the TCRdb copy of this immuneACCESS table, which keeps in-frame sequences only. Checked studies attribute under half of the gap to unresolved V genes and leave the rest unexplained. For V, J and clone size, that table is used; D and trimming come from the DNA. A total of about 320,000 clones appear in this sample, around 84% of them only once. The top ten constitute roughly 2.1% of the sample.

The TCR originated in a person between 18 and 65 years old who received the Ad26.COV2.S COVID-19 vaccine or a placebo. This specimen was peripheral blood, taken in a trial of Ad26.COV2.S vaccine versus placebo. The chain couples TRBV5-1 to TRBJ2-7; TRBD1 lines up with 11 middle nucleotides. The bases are TGCGCCAGCAGACGGTCAGGGACAGGGGGATCCGAGCAGTACTTC. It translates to CASRRSGTGGSEQYF.